A single sample gave rise to the 15 T cell receptor beta chains below, sequenced in a study of T cell responses to AZD1222 COVID-19 vaccine. The protocol was immunoSEQ multiplex PCR, while the TCRdb copy is restricted to in-frame clones and leaves out a portion. The sample contains over 60,000 clones, roughly 91% of which appear only once. The sequenced sample was peripheral blood, obtained on day 0 of AZD1222 vaccination. The receptors stem from an adult in good health.

The chain employs TRBV10-3 and TRBJ2-5; tentatively, D is TRBD1 or TRBD2 (5 bases each). The CDR3 has 14 residues. In germline, CDR1 is ENHRY, CDR2 SYGVKD. V was clipped by 8 bases and J by 1 base, with 14 bases between them. The CDR3 protein is CAIGAGTTQETQYF. Here the CDR3 DNA reads TGTGCCATCGGGGCAGGGACCACCCAAGAGACCCAGTACTTC.

This chain links TRBV6-5 with TRBJ2-2, with D possibly being TRBD1 (5 bases). Germline CDR1 MNHEY, CDR2 SVGAGI. Trimming stripped 2 bases from V and 7 bases from J, with 5 bases between. The CDR3 has 12 amino acids. As DNA, the CDR3 is TGTGCCAGCAGTTACCAGGGCGGGGAGCTGTTTTTT. Translation gives CASSYQGGELFF.

This clone was observed a handful of times. The V call is TRBV4-2, the J call TRBJ1-1; D is undetermined. Germline assignment: CDR1 LGHNA and CDR2 YNFKEQ. The CDR3 is 14 amino acids. V lost 0 bases to trimming and J lost 1 base, with 6 bases between them. This CDR3 reads CASSQEIGNTEAFF. In DNA, the CDR3 is TGTGCCAGCAGCCAAGAGATTGGGAACACTGAAGCTTTCTTT.

V and J are TRBV19 and TRBJ2-2; 7 bases are a match to TRBD1. This CDR3 region has 18 residues. V gave up 4 bases and J gave up 1 base; unmatched junction bases: 12. The germline V gene has CDR1 LNHDA and CDR2 SQIVND (reference sequence). The CDR3 reads CASSTFRQGERNTGELFF. The CDR3 nucleotides are TGTGCCAGTAGTACCTTTCGACAGGGCGAGAGGAACACCGGGGAGCTGTTTTTT.

The chain combines TRBV6-2 or TRBV6-3 with TRBJ2-7, with TRBD2 matching 9 bases. V lost 0 bases to trimming and J lost 3 bases; unmatched junction nucleotides: 12. CDR1 and CDR2 from the germline V gene are MNHEY and SVGEGT. This CDR3 contains 18 residues. In DNA form, the CDR3 reads TGTGCCAGCAGTTACTCGACCTCCTCAGCGGGGGGATTCTACGAGCAGTACTTC. This encodes CASSYSTSSAGGFYEQYF.

The chain carries TRBV9 and TRBJ2-1, with TRBD2 matching 8 bases. The CDR3 has 13 residues. The V and J ends lost 3 bases and 7 bases, in that order; junction bases with no gene match: 3. The germline V gene has CDR1 SGDLS and CDR2 YYNGEE. The CDR3 loop is CASSDVAGNEQFF. The CDR3 region has the DNA TGTGCCAGCAGCGATGTAGCGGGGAATGAGCAGTTCTTC.

The V gene is TRBV30, the J gene TRBJ1-2; 8 bases align to TRBD1. CDR1 is GTSNPN, CDR2 SVGIG, per germline (reference sequence). The junction had 10 bases not matched to a gene; V was cut back by 3 bases and J by 7 bases. The CDR3 consists of 14 residues. CDR3 sequence: CAWSRTGKAFGYTF. The CDR3 DNA sequence: TGTGCCTGGAGCAGGACAGGGAAAGCGTTTGGCTACACCTTC.

V is TRBV6-1 and J is TRBJ1-6; D uncertain. Germline-derived CDR1 and CDR2 are MNHNS and SASEGT. V was cut by 2 bases and J by 9 bases, with 2 bases left in between. The CDR3 length is 11 residues. In DNA form, the CDR3 reads TGTGCCAGCAGTGAAAGTTCACCCCTCCACTTT. Translating gives CASSESSPLHF.

The chain is built from TRBV3-1 (or the pseudogene TRBV3-2) and TRBJ1-1; unclear D gene. The germline CDR1 and CDR2 sequences are LGHDT and YNNKEL (reference sequence). Trimming pared 0 bases from V and 5 bases from J, leaving 7 bases between. The length of the CDR3 is 13 residues. The CDR3 spells CASSQDRPTEAFF. The CDR3 DNA follows: TGTGCCAGCAGCCAAGACAGGCCGACTGAAGCTTTCTTT.

The chain joins TRBV5-4 to TRBJ2-5, with D hard to call. Germline CDR1 and CDR2: SGHNT and YYREEE (reference sequence). This CDR3 spans 14 amino acids. Trimming took 0 bases from V and 5 from J, leaving 11 bases between them. The CDR3 here is CASSLEYAGETQYF. CDR3 nucleotide sequence: TGTGCCAGCAGCTTGGAATACGCCGGGGAGACCCAGTACTTC.

The rearrangement links TRBV2 to TRBJ1-2; D is possibly TRBD1 (5 bases). The CDR3 runs 16 residues. Germline-derived CDR1 and CDR2 are SNHLY and FYNNEI. The V and J ends lost 6 bases and 2 bases respectively, with 19 bases between them. CDR3 amino acids: CASSETVGPKNYGYTF. The DNA of the CDR3 is TGTGCCAGCAGCGAGACTGTGGGACCCAAGAACTATGGCTACACCTTC.

The chain has TRBV9 and TRBJ1-3; no definite D call. The CDR3 has 15 amino acids. Germline CDR1 and CDR2: SGDLS and YYNGEE. V shed 4 bases and J shed 0 bases, with 11 bases lying between them. DNA of the CDR3: TGTGCCAGCAGCCCGCGTGGGGTCTCTGGAAACACCATATATTTT. Amino acid sequence: CASSPRGVSGNTIYF.

V usage is TRBV11-2 and J usage is TRBJ1-4, with TRBD1 as a possible D gene (5 bases). Deletions cut 1 base from V and 14 bases from J, with 23 bases between. The germline CDR1 and CDR2 sequences are SGHAT and FQNNGV. This CDR3 comprises 16 residues. The CDR3 sequence is CASSLVPPPQGTELFF. CDR3 DNA: TGTGCCAGCAGCTTAGTGCCCCCTCCCCAGGGAACTGAGCTGTTTTTT. Full variable domain (missing parts from reference TRBV11-2 and TRBJ1-4): EAGVAQSPRYKIIEKRQSVAFWCNPISGHATLYWYQQILGQGPKLLIQFQNNGVVDDSQLPKDRFSAERLKGVDSTLKIQPAKLEDSAVYLCASSLVPPPQGTELFFGSGTQLSVL.

V and J are TRBV4-1 and TRBJ1-6; TRBD1 matches 8 bases. V lost 6 bases to trimming and J lost 3 bases; unmatched junction nucleotides: 13. This CDR3 is 18 amino acids long. Germline CDR1 and CDR2: MGHRA and YSYEKL. The CDR3 spells CASSPEIVQGDYNSPLHF. The CDR3 DNA follows: TGCGCCAGCAGTCCAGAAATTGTACAGGGGGACTATAATTCACCCCTCCACTTT.

V gene TRBV2 combines with J gene TRBJ1-2, with D possibly matching TRBD1 (5 bases). CDR1 and CDR2 (germline): SNHLY, FYNNEI. CDR3 length: 12 residues. Deletions cut 6 bases from V and 3 bases from J, with 8 bases between. The CDR3 spells CASRGRDYGYTF. DNA of the CDR3: TGTGCCAGCAGGGGACGGGACTATGGCTACACCTTC.